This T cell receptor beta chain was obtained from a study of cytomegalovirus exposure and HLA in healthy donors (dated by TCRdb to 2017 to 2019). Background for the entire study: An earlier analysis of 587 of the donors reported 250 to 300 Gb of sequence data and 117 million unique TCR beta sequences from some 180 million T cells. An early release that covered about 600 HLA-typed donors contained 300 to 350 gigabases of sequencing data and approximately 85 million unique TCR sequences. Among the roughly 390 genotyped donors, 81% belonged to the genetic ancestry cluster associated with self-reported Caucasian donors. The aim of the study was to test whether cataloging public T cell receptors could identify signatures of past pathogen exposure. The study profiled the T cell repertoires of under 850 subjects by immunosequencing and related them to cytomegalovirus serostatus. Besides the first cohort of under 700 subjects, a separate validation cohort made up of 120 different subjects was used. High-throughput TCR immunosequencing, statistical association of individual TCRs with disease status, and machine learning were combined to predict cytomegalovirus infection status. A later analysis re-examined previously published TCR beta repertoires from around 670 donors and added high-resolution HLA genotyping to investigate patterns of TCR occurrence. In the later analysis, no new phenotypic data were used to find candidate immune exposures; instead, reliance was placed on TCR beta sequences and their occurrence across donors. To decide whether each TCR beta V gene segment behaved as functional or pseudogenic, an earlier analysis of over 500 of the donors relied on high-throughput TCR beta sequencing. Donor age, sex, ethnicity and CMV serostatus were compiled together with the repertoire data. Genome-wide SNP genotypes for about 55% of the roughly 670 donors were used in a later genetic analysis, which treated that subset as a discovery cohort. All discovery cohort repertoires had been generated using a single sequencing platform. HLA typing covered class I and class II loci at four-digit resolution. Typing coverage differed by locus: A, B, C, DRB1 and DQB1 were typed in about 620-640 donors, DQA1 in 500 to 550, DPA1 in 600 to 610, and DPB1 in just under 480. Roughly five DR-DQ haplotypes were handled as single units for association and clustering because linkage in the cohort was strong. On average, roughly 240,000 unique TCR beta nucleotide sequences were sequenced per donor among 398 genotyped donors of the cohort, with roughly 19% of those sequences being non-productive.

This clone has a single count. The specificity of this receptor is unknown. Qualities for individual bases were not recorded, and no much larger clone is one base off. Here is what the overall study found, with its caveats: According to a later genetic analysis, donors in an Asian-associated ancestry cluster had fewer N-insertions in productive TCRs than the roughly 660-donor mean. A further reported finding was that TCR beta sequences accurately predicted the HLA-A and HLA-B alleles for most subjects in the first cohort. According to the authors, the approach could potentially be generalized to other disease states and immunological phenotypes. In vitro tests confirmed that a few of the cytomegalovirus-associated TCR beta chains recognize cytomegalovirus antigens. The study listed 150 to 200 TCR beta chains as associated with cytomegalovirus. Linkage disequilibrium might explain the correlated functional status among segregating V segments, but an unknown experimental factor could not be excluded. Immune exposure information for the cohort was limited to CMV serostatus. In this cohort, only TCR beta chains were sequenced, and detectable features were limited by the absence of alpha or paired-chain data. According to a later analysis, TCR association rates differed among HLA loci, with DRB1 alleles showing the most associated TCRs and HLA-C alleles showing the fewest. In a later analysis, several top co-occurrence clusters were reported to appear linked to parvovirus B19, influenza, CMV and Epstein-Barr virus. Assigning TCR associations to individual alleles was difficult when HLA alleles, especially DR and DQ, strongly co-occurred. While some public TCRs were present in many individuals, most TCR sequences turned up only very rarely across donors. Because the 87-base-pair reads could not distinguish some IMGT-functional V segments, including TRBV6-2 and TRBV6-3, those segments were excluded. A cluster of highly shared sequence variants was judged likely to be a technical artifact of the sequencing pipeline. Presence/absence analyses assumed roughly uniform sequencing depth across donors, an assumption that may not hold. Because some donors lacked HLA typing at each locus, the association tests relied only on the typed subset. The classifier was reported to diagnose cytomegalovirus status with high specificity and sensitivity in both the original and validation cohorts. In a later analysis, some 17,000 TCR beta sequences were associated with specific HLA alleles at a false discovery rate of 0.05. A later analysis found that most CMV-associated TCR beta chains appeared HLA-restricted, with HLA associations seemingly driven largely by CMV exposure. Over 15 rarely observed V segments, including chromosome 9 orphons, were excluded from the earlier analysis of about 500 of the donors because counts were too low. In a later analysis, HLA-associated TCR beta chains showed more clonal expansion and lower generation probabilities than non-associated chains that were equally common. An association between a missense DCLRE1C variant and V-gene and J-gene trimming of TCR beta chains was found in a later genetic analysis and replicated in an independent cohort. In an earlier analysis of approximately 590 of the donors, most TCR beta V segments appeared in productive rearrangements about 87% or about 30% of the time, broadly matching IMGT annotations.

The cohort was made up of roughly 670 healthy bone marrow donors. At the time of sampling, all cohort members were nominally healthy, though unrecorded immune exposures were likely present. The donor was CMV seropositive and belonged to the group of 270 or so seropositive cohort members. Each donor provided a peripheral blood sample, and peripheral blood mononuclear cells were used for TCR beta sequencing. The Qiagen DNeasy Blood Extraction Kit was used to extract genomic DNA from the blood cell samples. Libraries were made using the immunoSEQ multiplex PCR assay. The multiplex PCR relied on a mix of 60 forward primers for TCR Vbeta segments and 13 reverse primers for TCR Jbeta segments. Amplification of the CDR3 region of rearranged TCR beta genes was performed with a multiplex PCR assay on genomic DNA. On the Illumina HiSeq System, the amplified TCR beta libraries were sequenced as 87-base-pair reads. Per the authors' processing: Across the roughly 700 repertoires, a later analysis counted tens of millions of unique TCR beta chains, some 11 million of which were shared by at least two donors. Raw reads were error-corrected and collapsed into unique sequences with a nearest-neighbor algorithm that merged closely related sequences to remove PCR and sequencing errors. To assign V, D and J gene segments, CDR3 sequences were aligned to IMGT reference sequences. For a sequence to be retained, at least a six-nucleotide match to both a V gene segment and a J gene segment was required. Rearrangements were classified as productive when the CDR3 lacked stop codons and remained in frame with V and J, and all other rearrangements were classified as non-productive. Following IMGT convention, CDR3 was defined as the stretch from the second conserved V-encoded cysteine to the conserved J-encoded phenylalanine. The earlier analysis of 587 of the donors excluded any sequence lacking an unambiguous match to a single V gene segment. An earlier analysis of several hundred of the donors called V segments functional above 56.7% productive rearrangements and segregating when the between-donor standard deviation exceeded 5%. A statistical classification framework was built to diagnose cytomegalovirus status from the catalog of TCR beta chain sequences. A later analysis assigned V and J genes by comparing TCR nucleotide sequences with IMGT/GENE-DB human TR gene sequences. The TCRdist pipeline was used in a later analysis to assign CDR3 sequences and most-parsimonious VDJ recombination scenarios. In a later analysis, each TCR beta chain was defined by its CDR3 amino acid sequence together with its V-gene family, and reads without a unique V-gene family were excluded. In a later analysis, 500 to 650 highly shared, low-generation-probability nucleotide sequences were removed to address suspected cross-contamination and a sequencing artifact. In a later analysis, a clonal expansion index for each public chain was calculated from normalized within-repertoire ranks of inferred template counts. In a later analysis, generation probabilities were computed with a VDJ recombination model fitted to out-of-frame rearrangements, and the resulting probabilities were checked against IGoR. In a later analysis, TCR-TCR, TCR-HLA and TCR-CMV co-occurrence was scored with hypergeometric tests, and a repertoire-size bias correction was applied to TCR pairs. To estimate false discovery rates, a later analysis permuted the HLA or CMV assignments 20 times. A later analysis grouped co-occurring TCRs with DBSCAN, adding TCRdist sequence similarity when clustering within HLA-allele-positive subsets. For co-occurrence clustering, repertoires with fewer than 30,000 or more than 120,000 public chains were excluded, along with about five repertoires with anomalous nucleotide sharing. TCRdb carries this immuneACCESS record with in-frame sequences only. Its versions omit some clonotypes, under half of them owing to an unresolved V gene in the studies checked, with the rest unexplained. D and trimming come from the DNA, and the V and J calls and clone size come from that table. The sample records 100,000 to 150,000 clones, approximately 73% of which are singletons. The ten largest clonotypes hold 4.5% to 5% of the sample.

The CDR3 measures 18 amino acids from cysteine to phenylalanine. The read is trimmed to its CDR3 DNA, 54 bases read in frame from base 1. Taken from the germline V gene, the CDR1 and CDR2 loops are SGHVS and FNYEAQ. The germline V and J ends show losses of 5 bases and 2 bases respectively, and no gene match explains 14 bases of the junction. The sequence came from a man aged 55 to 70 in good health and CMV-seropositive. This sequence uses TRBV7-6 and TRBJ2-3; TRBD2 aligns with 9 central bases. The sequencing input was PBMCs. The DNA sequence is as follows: TGTGCCAGCAGCCGAACGGGGGCTAGCGGGGTTTTCACAGATACGCAGTATTTT. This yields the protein CASSRTGASGVFTDTQYF.